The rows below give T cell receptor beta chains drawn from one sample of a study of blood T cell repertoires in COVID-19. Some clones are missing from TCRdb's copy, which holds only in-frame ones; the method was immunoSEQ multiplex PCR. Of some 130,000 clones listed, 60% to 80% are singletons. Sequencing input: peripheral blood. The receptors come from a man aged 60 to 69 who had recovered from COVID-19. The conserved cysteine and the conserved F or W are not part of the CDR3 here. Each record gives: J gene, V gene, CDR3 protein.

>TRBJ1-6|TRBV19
ASSRQPPSPLH
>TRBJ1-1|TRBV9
ASSASQGAEAF
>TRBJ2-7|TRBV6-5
ASTELAVSSYEQY
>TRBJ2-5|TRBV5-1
ASRQQETQY
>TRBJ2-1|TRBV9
ASSVLAGVDHNEQF
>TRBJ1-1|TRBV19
ASSIGRNTEAF
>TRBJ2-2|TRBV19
ASIEVGRGELF
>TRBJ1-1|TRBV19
ASSIWEGGTEAF
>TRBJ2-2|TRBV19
ATLGTQFANTGELF
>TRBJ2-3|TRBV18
ASSPQLAGSTDTQY
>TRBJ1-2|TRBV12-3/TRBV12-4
ASSLSGRSGYT
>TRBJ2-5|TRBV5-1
ASSLSPGAGLQETQY
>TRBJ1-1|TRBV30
AWSRDRGRPEAF
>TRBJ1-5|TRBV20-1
SASLDRGFNQPQH
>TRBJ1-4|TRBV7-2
ASSLTGGNEKLF
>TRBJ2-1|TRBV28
ASSKGVAGEYNEQF
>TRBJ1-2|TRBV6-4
ASLRSTYGYT
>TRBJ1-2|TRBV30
AWGLRGYGYT
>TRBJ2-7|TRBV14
ASSQTGIRYEQY
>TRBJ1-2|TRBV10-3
AIRGDTANYGYT
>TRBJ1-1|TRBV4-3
ASSQTVNTEAF
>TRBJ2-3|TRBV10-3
AISLSGTGTDTQY
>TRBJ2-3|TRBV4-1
ASSPGTLTDTQY
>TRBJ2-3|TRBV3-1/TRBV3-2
ASSPWGEGTDTQY
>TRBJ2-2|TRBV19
ASSAGQSNTGELF
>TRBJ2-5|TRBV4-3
ASSQDRGSETQY
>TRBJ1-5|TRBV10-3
AISDGQPNQPQH
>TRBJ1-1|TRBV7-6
ASSPAPTADTEAF
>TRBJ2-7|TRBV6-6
ASTPGTRNYEQY
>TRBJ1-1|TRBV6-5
ASSGGWDTEAF
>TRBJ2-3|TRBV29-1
SAAAGTDTQY
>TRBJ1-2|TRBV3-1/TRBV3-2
ASSQAQGAEGYT
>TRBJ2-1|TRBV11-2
ASGAGGPKNNEQF
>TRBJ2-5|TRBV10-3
AISAYRVGGSGQETQY
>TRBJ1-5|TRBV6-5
ASSYSRNQPQH
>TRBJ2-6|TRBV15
ATSRRGGQDSSGANVLT
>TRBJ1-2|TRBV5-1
ASSLGPPSRGYT
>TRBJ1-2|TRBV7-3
ASSSTGGDYGYT
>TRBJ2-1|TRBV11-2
ARSGRGAGGQQF
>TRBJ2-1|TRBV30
AWSAQGAEQF
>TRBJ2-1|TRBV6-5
ASSYLAGASYNEQF